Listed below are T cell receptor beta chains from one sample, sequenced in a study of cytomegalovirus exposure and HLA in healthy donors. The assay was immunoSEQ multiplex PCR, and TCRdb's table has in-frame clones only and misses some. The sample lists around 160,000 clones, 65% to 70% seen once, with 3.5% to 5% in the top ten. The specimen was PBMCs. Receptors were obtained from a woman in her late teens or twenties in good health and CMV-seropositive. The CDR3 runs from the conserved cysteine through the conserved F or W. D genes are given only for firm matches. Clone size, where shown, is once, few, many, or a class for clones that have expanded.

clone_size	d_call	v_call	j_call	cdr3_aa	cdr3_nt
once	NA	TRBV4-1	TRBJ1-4	CASGGGIPANEKLFF	TGCGCCAGCGGGGGCGGTATTCCGGCTAATGAAAAACTGTTTTTT
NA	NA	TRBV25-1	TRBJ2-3	CASSEGGSTDTQYF	TGTGCCAGCAGTGAGGGCGGGAGCACAGATACGCAGTATTTT
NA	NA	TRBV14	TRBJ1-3	CASSQLLPGNTIYF	TGTGCCAGCAGCCAACTATTGCCTGGAAACACCATATATTTT
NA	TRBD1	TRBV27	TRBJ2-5	CASSSGTGSFSKETQYF	TGTGCCAGCAGCTCCGGGACAGGGTCTTTTTCAAAAGAGACCCAGTACTTC
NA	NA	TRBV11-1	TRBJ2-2	CASRAGFAPNTGELFF	TGTGCCAGCAGGGCCGGGTTTGCCCCCAACACCGGGGAGCTGTTTTTT
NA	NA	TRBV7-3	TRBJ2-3	CASSLTERTTQYF	TGTGCCAGCAGCCTTACAGAGCGGACGACGCAGTATTTT
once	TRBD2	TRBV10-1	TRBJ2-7	CASSPQRDGFEQYF	TGCGCCAGCAGCCCTCAGCGGGACGGTTTCGAGCAGTACTTC
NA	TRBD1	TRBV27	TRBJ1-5	CASSAVTGSQPQHF	TGTGCCAGCAGTGCCGTGACAGGGTCTCAGCCCCAGCATTTT
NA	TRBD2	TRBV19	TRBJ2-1	CASSMSGRAGNEQFF	TGTGCCAGTAGTATGAGCGGGAGGGCCGGCAATGAGCAGTTCTTC
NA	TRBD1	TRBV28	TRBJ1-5	CASGYRGSNQPQHF	TGTGCCAGCGGATACAGGGGTTCCAATCAGCCCCAGCATTTT
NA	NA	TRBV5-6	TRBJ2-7	CASSLTAPYEQYF	TGTGCCAGCAGCTTGACAGCTCCCTACGAGCAGTACTTC
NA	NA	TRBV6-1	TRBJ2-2	CASSGYGTGELFF	TGTGCCAGCAGTGGGTACGGGACCGGGGAGCTGTTTTTT
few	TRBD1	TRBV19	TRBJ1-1	CASSTRGRGQMNTEAFF	TGTGCCAGTAGTACAAGGGGCAGGGGACAGATGAACACTGAAGCTTTCTTT
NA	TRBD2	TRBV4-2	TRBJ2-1	CASSQRLAGSYNEQFF	TGTGCCAGCAGCCAAAGACTAGCGGGCTCCTACAATGAGCAGTTCTTC
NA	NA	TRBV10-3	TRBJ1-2	CATAGGDKTGYTF	TGTGCCACCGCGGGGGGGGACAAAACTGGCTACACCTTC
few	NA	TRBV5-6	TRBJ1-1	CASSLSMGVGAFF	TGTGCCAGCAGCTTGAGTATGGGCGTCGGAGCTTTCTTT
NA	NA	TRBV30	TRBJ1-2	CAWKGQGLNYGYTF	TGTGCCTGGAAGGGTCAGGGCCTTAACTATGGCTACACCTTC
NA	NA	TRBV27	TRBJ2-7	CASSPTVPSYEQYF	TGTGCCAGCAGTCCGACAGTCCCCTCATACGAGCAGTACTTC